Many counts were recorded for the clone carrying this T cell receptor beta chain. PBMCs were sourced from approximately 9.3 ml fresh peripheral blood. These data originate in a study of T cells in Graves' hyperthyroidism and ophthalmopathy. About the research overall: Upon initial diagnosis and before any treatment, peripheral blood was collected.

RNA transcripts yielded amplified TCR beta CDR3 regions. Researchers ran a first-round RT-PCR on the TCR CDR3 using the HTBI primer set. TCRdb recomputed calls from the multiplex PCR reads with MiXCR, one row per CDR3 protein. Of about 250,000 distinct CDR3 sequences listed, more than 20% are singletons. The CDR3 totals 14 residues. The V and J ends lost 10 bases and 5 bases, in that order; junction bases with no gene match: 8. CDR1 is MNHEY and CDR2 is SVGAGI in the germline V gene. The chain has TRBV6-5 and TRBJ2-2; 9 nucleotides agree with TRBD1. The receptor was isolated from a woman aged 40-49 years with Graves' ophthalmopathy. Source material: blood. CDR3 amino acids: CATGQGLDTGELFF. In DNA form, the CDR3 reads TGTGCCACCGGACAGGGGCTTGATACCGGGGAGCTGTTTTTT.